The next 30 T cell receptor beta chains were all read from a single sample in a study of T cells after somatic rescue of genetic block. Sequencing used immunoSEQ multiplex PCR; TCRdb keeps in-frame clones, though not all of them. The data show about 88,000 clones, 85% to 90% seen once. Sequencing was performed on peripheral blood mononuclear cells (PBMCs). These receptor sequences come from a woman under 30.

The CDR3 region is CASSQQKNYGYTF. The CDR3 DNA follows: TGTGCCAGCAGCCAACAGAAAAACTATGGCTACACCTTC. The V call is TRBV2, the J call TRBJ1-2; D is undetermined. Trimming left V 6 bases short and J 2 bases short, with 10 bases between. Germline CDR1 is SNHLY and CDR2 is FYNNEI. The CDR3 runs 13 residues.

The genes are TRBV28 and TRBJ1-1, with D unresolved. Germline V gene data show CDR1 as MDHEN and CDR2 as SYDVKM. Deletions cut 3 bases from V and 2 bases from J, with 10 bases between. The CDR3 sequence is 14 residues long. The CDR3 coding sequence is TGTGCCAGCAGTTTTAGAGGGAGTAACACTGAAGCTTTCTTT. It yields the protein CASSFRGSNTEAFF.

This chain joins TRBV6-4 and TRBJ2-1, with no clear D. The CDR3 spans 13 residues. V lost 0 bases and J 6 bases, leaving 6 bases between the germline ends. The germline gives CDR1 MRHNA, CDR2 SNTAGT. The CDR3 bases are TGTGCCAGCAGTGACTCAGAGAGCAATGAGCAGTTCTTC. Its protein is CASSDSESNEQFF.

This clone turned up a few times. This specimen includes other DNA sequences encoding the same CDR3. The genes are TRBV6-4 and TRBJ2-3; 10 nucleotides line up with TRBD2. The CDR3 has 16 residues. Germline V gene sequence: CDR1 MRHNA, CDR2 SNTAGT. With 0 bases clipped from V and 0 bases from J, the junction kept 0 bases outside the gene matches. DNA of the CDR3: TGTGCCAGCAGTGACTCGACTAGCGGGAGCACAGATACGCAGTATTTT. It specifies CASSDSTSGSTDTQYF.

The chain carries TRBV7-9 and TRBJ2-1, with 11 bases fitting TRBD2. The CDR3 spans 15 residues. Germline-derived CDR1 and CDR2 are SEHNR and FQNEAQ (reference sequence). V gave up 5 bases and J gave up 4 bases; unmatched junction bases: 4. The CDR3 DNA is TGTGCCAGCAGCCCGGGGACTAGCGGATACAATGAGCAGTTCTTC. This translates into CASSPGTSGYNEQFF. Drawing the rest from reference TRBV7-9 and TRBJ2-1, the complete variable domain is DTGVSQNPRHKITKRGQNVTFRCDPISEHNRLYWYRQTLGQGPEFLTYFQNEAQLEKSRLLSDRFSAERPKGSFSTLEIQRTEQGDSAMYLCASSPGTSGYNEQFFGPGTRLTVL.

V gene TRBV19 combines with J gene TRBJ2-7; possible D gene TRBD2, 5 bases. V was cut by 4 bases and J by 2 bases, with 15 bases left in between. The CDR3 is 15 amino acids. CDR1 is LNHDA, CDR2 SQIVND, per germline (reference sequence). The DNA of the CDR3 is TGTGCCAGTAGTACCGGGAAAGCGCCCACCTACGAGCAGTACTTC. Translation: CASSTGKAPTYEQYF.

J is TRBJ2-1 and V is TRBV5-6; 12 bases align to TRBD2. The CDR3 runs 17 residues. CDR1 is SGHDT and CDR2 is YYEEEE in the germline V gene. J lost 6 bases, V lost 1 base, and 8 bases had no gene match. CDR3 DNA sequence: TGTGCCAGCAGCTTGAGGGGACTAGCGGGTTTCCTCAATGAGCAGTTCTTC. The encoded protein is CASSLRGLAGFLNEQFF.

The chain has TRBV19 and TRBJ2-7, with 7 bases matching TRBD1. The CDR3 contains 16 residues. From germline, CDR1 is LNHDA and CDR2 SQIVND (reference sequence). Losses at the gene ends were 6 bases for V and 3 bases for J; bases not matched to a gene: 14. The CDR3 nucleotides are TGTGCCAGTAGCCCCCTACCTCAGGGGGTGAGCTACGAGCAGTACTTC. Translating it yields CASSPLPQGVSYEQYF.

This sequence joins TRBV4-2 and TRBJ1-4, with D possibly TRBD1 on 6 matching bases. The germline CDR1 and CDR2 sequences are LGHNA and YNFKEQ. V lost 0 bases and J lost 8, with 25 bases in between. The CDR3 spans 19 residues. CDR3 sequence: CASSQEPGHNSGRAEKLFF. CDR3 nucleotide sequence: TGTGCCAGCAGCCAAGAACCGGGACACAATTCTGGGAGGGCCGAAAAACTGTTTTTT.

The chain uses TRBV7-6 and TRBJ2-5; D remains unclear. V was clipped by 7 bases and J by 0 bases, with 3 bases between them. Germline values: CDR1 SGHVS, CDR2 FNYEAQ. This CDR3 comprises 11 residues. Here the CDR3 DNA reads TGTGCCAGCACCCACCAAGAGACCCAGTACTTC. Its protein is CASTHQETQYF.

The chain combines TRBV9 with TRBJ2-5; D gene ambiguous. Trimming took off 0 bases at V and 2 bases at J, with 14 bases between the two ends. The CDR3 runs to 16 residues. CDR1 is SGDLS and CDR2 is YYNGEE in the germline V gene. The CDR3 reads CASSVAVTSTQETQYF. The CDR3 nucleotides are TGTGCCAGCAGCGTAGCTGTGACGTCGACGCAAGAGACCCAGTACTTC.

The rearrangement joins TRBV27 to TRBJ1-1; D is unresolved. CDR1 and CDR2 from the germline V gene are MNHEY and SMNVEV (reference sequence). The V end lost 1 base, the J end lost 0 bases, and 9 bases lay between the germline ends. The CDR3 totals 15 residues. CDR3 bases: TGTGCCAGCAGTTTATACTCGGGCATGAACACTGAAGCTTTCTTT. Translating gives CASSLYSGMNTEAFF.

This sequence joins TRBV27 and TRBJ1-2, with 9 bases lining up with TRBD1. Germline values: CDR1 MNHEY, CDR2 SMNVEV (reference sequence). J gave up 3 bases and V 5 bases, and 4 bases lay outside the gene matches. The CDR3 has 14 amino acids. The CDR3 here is CASSTRTGDYGYTF. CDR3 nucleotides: TGTGCCAGCAGTACCCGGACAGGGGACTATGGCTACACCTTC.

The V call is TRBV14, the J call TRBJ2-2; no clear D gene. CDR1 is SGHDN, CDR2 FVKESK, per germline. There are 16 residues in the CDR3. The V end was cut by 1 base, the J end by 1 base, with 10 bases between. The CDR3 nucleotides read TGTGCCAGCAGCCAAGTTGACGGAATGAACACCGGGGAGCTGTTTTTT. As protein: CASSQVDGMNTGELFF.

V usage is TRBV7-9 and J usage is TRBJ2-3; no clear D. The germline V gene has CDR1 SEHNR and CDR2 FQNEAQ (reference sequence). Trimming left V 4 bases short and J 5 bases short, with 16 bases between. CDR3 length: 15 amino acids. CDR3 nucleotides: TGTGCCAGCAGCTCCACGGTTGACAAGGGAGATACGCAGTATTTT. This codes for CASSSTVDKGDTQYF.

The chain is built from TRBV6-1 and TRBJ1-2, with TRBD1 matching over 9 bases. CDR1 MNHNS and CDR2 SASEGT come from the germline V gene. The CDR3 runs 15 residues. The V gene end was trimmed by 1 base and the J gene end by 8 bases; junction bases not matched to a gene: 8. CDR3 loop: CASSEGDRAVPGYTF. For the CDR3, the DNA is TGTGCCAGCAGTGAAGGGGACAGGGCCGTACCCGGCTACACCTTC.

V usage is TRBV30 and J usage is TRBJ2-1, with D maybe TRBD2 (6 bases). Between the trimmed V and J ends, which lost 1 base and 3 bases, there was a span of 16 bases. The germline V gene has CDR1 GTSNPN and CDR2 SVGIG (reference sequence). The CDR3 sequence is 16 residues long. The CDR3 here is CAWSGSGRGLYNEQFF. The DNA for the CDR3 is TGTGCCTGGAGTGGGTCGGGGCGGGGACTCTACAATGAGCAGTTCTTC. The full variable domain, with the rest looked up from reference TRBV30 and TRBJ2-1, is SQTIHQWPATLVQPVGSPLSLECTVEGTSNPNLYWYRQAAGRGLQLLFYSVGIGQISSEVPQNLSASRPQDRQFILSSKKLLLSDSGFYLCAWSGSGRGLYNEQFFGPGTRLTVL.

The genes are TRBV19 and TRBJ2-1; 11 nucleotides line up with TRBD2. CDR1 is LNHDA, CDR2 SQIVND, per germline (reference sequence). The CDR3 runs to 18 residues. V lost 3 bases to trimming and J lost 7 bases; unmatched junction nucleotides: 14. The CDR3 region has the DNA TGTGCCAGTAGTATTGGGACTAGCGGAGGGGGTTTGAAGAATGAGCAGTTCTTC. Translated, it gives CASSIGTSGGGLKNEQFF.

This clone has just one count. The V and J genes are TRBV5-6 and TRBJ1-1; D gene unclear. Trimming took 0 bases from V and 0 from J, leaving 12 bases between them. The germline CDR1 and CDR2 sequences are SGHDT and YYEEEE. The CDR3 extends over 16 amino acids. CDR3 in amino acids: CASSLAGRIMNTEAFF. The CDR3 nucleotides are TGTGCCAGCAGCTTGGCCGGCAGGATAATGAACACTGAAGCTTTCTTT.

Here the CDR3 reads CASSESVGQGGNSPLHF. CDR3 nucleotide sequence: TGTGCCAGCAGTGAAAGTGTCGGGCAGGGAGGGAATTCACCCCTCCACTTT. The chain carries TRBV2 and TRBJ1-6, with D maybe TRBD1 (5 bases). The V gene's germline CDR1 is SNHLY and CDR2 FYNNEI. This CDR3 spans 17 amino acids. Trimming left V 2 bases short and J 7 bases short, with 18 bases between.

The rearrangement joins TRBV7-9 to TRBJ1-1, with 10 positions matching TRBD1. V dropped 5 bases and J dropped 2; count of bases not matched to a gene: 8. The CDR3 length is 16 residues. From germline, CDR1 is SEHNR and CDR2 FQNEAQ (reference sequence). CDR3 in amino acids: CASSDRDRGLNTEAFF. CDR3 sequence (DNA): TGTGCCAGCAGCGACCGGGACAGGGGCCTAAACACTGAAGCTTTCTTT. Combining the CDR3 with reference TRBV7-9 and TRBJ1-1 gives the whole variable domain DTGVSQNPRHKITKRGQNVTFRCDPISEHNRLYWYRQTLGQGPEFLTYFQNEAQLEKSRLLSDRFSAERPKGSFSTLEIQRTEQGDSAMYLCASSDRDRGLNTEAFFGQGTRLTVV.

Written as DNA, the CDR3 is TGTGCCAGCACCACCCCTTTTCGGGGGAATGAGCAGTTCTTC. Protein product: CASTTPFRGNEQFF. This chain uses TRBV28 with TRBJ2-1, with a possible D match to TRBD2 (6 bases). V was trimmed by 7 bases and J by 7 bases, leaving 17 bases between them. CDR1 and CDR2 (germline): MDHEN, SYDVKM. There are 14 residues in the CDR3.

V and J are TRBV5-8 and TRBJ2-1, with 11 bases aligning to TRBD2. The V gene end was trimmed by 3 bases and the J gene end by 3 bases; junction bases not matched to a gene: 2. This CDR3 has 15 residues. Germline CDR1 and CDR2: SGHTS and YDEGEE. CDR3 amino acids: CASSSGLADYNEQFF. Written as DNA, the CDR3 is TGTGCCAGCAGCTCGGGACTAGCGGACTACAATGAGCAGTTCTTC.

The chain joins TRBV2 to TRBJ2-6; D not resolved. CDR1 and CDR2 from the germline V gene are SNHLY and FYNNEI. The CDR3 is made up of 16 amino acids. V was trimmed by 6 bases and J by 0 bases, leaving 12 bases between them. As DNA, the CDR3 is TGTGCCAGCAGCGGAGACTCCCGCTCTGGGGCCAACGTCCTGACTTTC. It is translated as CASSGDSRSGANVLTF.

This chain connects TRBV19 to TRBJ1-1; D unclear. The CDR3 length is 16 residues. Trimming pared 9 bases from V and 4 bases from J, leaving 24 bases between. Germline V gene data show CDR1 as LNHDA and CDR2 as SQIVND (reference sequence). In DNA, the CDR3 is TGTGCCAGCCGGCACGGGGTCCTTTCGGAGGGCACTGAAGCTTTCTTT. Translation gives CASRHGVLSEGTEAFF.

The CDR3 DNA follows: TGTGCCTGGAGTGAACAGGCGGGAGCTTTCTTT. Translation: CAWSEQAGAFF. The genes are TRBV30 and TRBJ1-1, with a tentative D call TRBD1 (5 bases). Germline loops: CDR1 GTSNPN, CDR2 SVGIG (reference sequence). The CDR3 sequence is 11 residues long. Between the trimmed V and J ends, which lost 1 base and 10 bases, there was a span of 10 bases. Drawing the rest from reference TRBV30 and TRBJ1-1, the complete variable domain is SQTIHQWPATLVQPVGSPLSLECTVEGTSNPNLYWYRQAAGRGLQLLFYSVGIGQISSEVPQNLSASRPQDRQFILSSKKLLLSDSGFYLCAWSEQAGAFFGQGTRLTVV.

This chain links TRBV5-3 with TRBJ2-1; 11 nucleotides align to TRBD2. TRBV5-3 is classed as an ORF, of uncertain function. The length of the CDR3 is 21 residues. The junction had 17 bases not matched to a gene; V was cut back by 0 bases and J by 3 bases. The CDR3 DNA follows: TGTGCCAGAAGCTTGGACCGCTTATCCCGACTAGCGGGAAAGGTCTACAATGAGCAGTTCTTC. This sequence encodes CARSLDRLSRLAGKVYNEQFF.

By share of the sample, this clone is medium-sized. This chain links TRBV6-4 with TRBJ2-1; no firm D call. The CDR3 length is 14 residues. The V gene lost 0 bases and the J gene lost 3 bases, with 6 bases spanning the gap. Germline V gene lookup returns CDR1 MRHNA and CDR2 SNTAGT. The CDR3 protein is CASSDSIDYNEQFF. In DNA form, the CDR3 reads TGTGCCAGCAGTGACTCGATCGACTACAATGAGCAGTTCTTC.

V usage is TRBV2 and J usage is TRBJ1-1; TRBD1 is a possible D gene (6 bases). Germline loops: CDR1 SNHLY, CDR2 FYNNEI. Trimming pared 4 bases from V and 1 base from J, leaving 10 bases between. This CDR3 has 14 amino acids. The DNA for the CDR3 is TGTGCCAGCAGTGCTGCCAGGGGGAACACTGAAGCTTTCTTT. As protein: CASSAARGNTEAFF.

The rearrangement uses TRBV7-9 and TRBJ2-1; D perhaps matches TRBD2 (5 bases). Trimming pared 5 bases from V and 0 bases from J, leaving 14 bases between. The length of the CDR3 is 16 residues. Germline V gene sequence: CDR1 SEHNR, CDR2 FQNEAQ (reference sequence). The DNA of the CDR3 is TGTGCCAGCAGCCCCGTTCTGGGGAGCTCCTACAATGAGCAGTTCTTC. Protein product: CASSPVLGSSYNEQFF.